The present T cell receptor beta chain was sequenced within a study of blood T cell repertoires in COVID-19. Germline V gene data show CDR1 as MNHEY and CDR2 as SMNVEV (reference sequence). This CDR3 spans 13 amino acids. V was cut by 9 bases and J by 2 bases, with 13 bases left in between. The repertoire was sequenced with immunoSEQ multiplex PCR; TCRdb's copy has only in-frame clones and lacks some. The data show a few hundred thousand clones, around 84% seen once. Sequenced sample: peripheral blood. This receptor was identified in a woman aged 40 to 55 who had recovered from COVID-19. V is TRBV27 and J is TRBJ2-5; tentative D call: TRBD1 (5 bases). The CDR3 loop is CASSRTPQETQYF. The CDR3 nucleotides read TGTGCCAGTTCCCGGACACCGCAAGAGACCCAGTACTTC.